Following are 6 T cell receptor beta chains from one sample sequenced in a study of T cell responses to AZD1222 COVID-19 vaccine. Assay: immunoSEQ multiplex PCR; the TCRdb copy retains only in-frame clones and omits some. Of some 100,000 clones in the sample, 88% were seen once. The sequencing used peripheral blood, collected on day 0 of AZD1222 vaccination. The receptors originated from an adult in good health.

V and J are TRBV7-6 and TRBJ2-1, with no clear D. Germline CDR1 and CDR2: SGHVS and FNYEAQ. The V end was cut by 4 bases, the J end by 8 bases, with 9 bases between. This CDR3 has 12 residues. CDR3 sequence reads: CASSSSSDEQFF. The CDR3 DNA is TGTGCCAGCAGCTCCTCGTCCGATGAGCAGTTCTTC.

This clone was seen just once. The chain joins TRBV6-5 to TRBJ2-7; the D is unclear. The V gene lost 5 bases and the J gene lost 0 bases, with 11 bases spanning the gap. Germline V gives CDR1 MNHEY, CDR2 SVGAGI. CDR3 length: 14 amino acids. The CDR3 region has the DNA TGTGCCAGCAGTCCCCTGGACCTCTCCTACGAGCAGTACTTC. It encodes CASSPLDLSYEQYF.

V and J are TRBV6-4 and TRBJ2-2; D is possibly TRBD2 (5 bases). This CDR3 spans 16 amino acids. CDR1 is MRHNA, CDR2 SNTAGT, per germline. V gave up 5 bases and J gave up 5 bases, with 18 bases separating them. The DNA for the CDR3 is TGTGCCAGCAGTTCGCAGCCGGACTCACCGACCGGGGAGCTGTTTTTT. The encoded protein is CASSSQPDSPTGELFF.

The J gene is TRBJ1-2, the V gene TRBV29-1, with a weak D call TRBD1 (6 bases). CDR3 length equals 13 residues. Trimming pared 6 bases from V and 3 bases from J, leaving 14 bases between. The germline gives CDR1 SQVTM, CDR2 ANQGSEA. This CDR3 reads CSVGAGQDYGYTF. CDR3 DNA sequence: TGCAGCGTGGGGGCGGGCCAGGACTATGGCTACACCTTC. The complete variable domain, with remaining parts taken from reference TRBV29-1 and TRBJ1-2, reads SAVISQKPSRDICQRGTSLTIQCQVDSQVTMMFWYRQQPGQSLTLIATANQGSEATYESGFVIDKFPISRPNLTFSTLTVSNMSPEDSSIYLCSVGAGQDYGYTFGSGTRLTVV.

The chain links TRBV10-3 to TRBJ1-2, with 8 bases matching TRBD1. CDR3 length: 16 residues. Germline values: CDR1 ENHRY, CDR2 SYGVKD. Trimming at V came to 0 bases and at J to 4 bases, leaving 7 bases not matched to a gene. The CDR3 spells CAISESLQGARYGYTF. For the CDR3, the DNA is TGTGCCATCAGTGAGTCCCTGCAGGGGGCACGCTATGGCTACACCTTC.

The chain employs TRBV5-4 and TRBJ2-1; 9 nucleotides line up with TRBD1. Unmatched junction bases numbered 9, after V lost 0 bases and J lost 14 bases. Germline V gene sequence: CDR1 SGHNT, CDR2 YYREEE (reference sequence). This CDR3 region has 14 residues. Written as DNA, the CDR3 is TGTGCCAGCAGCTTGGATCGTACAGGGGGCTTCGAGTTCTTC. It translates to CASSLDRTGGFEFF.